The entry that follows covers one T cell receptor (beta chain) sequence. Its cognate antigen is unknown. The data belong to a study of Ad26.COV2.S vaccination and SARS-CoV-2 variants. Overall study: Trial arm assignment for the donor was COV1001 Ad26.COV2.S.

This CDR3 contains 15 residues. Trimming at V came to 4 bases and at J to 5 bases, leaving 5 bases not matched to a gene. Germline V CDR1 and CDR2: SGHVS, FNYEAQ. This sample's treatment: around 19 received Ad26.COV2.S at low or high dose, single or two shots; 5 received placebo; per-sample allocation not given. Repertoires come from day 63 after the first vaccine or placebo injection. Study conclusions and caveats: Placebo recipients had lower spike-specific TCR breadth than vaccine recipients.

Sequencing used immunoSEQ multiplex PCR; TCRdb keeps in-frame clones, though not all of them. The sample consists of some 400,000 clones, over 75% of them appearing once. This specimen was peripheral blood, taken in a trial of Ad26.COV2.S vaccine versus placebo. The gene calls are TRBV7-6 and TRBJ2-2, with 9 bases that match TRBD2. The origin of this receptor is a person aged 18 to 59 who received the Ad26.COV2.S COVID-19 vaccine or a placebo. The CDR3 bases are TGTGCCAGCAGCTCTAGCGGGGTTGAGACCGGGGAGCTGTTTTTT. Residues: CASSSSGVETGELFF.